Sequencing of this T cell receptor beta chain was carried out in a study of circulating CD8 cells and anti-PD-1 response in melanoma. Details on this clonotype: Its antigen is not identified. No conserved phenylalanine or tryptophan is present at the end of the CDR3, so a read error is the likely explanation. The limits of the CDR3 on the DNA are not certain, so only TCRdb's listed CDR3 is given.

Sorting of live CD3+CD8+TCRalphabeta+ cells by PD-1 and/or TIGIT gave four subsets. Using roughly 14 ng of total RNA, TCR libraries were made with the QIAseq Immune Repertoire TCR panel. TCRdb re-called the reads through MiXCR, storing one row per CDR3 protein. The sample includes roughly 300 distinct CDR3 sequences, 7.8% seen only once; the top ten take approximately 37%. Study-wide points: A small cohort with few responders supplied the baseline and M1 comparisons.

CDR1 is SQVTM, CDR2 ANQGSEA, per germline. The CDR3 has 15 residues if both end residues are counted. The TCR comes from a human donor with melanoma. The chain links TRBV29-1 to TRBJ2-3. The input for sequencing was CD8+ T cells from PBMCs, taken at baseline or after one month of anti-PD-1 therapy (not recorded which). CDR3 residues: CSVEGGQERADTQYS.